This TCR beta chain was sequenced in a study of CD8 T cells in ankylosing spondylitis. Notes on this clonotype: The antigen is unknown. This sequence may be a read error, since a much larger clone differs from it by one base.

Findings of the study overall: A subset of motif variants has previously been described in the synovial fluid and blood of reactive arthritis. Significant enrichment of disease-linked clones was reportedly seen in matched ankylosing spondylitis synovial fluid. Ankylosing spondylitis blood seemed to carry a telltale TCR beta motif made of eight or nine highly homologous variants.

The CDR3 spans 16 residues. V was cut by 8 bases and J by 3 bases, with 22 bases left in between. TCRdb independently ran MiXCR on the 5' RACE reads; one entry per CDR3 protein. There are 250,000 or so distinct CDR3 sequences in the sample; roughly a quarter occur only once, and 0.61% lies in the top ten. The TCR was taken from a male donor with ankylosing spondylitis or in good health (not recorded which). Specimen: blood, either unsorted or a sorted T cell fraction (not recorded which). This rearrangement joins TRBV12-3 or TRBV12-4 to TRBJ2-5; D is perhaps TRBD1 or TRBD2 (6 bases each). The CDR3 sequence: CASSAGGGVKKETQYF. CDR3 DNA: TGTGCCAGCTCGGCCGGGGGCGGGGTTAAAAAAGAGACCCAGTACTTC.